These 20 T cell receptor beta chains share one sample of origin, sequenced in a study of T cells in Graves' hyperthyroidism and ophthalmopathy. Authors of the study amplified TCR beta CDR3 regions from RNA transcripts. Primed by the HTBI set, a first-round RT-PCR was run on the TCR CDR3. TCRdb re-analysed the multiplex PCR reads in MiXCR, keeping a single row per CDR3 protein. The sample holds fewer than 55,000 distinct CDR3 sequences; approximately 58% are singletons and the top ten take 34%. Material: peripheral blood or thyroid tissue (not recorded which). Receptors were obtained from a man between 18 and 29 years old with Graves' hyperthyroidism.

This clonotype was counted at least ten times. The chain has TRBV4-1 and TRBJ1-1; maybe TRBD1 (6 bases). Per germline, CDR1 MGHRA and CDR2 YSYEKL. The CDR3 runs to 18 residues. V was cut by 0 bases and J by 0 bases, with 17 bases left in between. The CDR3 here is CASSQDGGRVGLNTEAFF. Here the CDR3 DNA reads TGCGCCAGCAGCCAAGATGGGGGCAGGGTGGGATTGAACACTGAAGCTTTCTTT.

The chain joins TRBV9 to TRBJ2-5; 9 nucleotides line up with TRBD2. The V and J ends lost 0 bases and 8 bases, in that order; junction bases with no gene match: 14. Germline V lookup: CDR1 SGDLS, CDR2 YYNGEE. The CDR3 spans 17 residues. CDR3 sequence: CASSVGLSGLALGTQYF. CDR3 in DNA: TGTGCCAGCAGCGTAGGCCTCTCGGGACTAGCATTGGGAACCCAGTACTTC. Together with reference TRBV9 and TRBJ2-5, the CDR3 gives the full variable domain: DSGVTQTPKHLITATGQRVTLRCSPRSGDLSVYWYQQSLDQGLQFLIQYYNGEERAKGNILERFSAQQFPDLHSELNLSSLELGDSALYFCASSVGLSGLALGTQYFGPGTRLLVL.

The genes are TRBV2 and TRBJ2-7, with D unclear. The CDR3 has 17 amino acids. In germline, CDR1 is SNHLY, CDR2 FYNNEI. The V and J ends lost 0 bases and 0 bases respectively, with 15 bases between them. CDR3 region: CASSEALHGVSSYEQYF. Here the CDR3 DNA reads TGTGCCAGCAGTGAAGCGCTTCATGGGGTGAGCTCCTACGAGCAGTACTTC.

As regards this clonotype: One end of the junction is discordant with germline, which a read error may explain. The chain joins TRBV10-2 to TRBJ1-1; 7 bases fit TRBD1. CDR1 is WSHSY, CDR2 SAAADI, per germline. CDR3 length: 16 residues. The CDR3 is CASSTGQIEMNTEAFF. The CDR3, as DNA: TGTGCCAGCTCAACGGGACAGATAGAGATGAACACTGAAGCTTTCTTT.

The rearrangement joins TRBV7-2 to TRBJ2-5, with TRBD2 matching over 14 bases. This CDR3 is 20 amino acids long. V was clipped by 5 bases and J by 4 bases; unmatched bases: 18. Germline loops: CDR1 SGHTA, CDR2 FQGNSA. The CDR3, as DNA: TGTGCCAGCAGCCCAGAGTCCCCGGGACTAGCGGGAGTGGAAGGAGAGACCCAGTACTTC. Translated, it gives CASSPESPGLAGVEGETQYF. Filled out from reference TRBV7-2 and TRBJ2-5, the complete variable domain reads GAGVSQSPSNKVTEKGKDVELRCDPISGHTALYWYRQSLGQGLEFLIYFQGNSAPDKSGLPSDRFSAERTGGSVSTLTIQRTQQEDSAVYLCASSPESPGLAGVEGETQYFGPGTRLLVL.

This rearrangement joins TRBV5-1 to TRBJ1-6; 9 positions agree with TRBD1. This CDR3 contains 16 residues. Germline-derived CDR1 and CDR2 are SGHRS and YFSETQ. The trim removed 0 bases at V and 7 bases at J, leaving 5 bases unmatched. The CDR3 reads CASSLVPQGANSPLHF. CDR3 coding DNA: TGCGCCAGCAGCTTGGTACCACAGGGGGCGAATTCACCCCTCCACTTT. Together with reference TRBV5-1 and TRBJ1-6, the CDR3 gives the full variable domain: KAGVTQTPRYLIKTRGQQVTLSCSPISGHRSVSWYQQTPGQGLQFLFEYFSETQRNKGNFPGRFSGRQFSNSRSEMNVSTLELGDSALYLCASSLVPQGANSPLHFGNGTRLTVT.

This clonotype has ten or more counts. The chain combines TRBV19 with TRBJ1-5; weak D call: TRBD1 (6 bases). Between the trimmed V and J ends, which lost 10 bases and 0 bases, there was a span of 10 bases. The CDR3 sequence is 13 residues long. CDR1 and CDR2 (germline): LNHDA, SQIVND (reference sequence). The CDR3 DNA follows: TGTGCCACGACAGGACATAGCAATCAGCCCCAGCATTTT. Translation: CATTGHSNQPQHF.

This clonotype was detected many times. The V and J genes are TRBV7-2 and TRBJ1-5; 9 bases are a match to TRBD1. After removal of 5 bases from V and 1 base from J, the junction contained 6 bases not matched to a gene. The CDR3 loop spans 16 amino acids. CDR1 SGHTA and CDR2 FQGNSA come from the germline V gene. The CDR3 reads CASSPGTGSSNQPQHF. CDR3 nucleotides: TGTGCCAGCAGCCCGGGGACAGGGTCGAGCAATCAGCCCCAGCATTTT.

The chain carries TRBV24-1 and TRBJ1-2; 9 bases match TRBD1. Germline CDR1 reads KGHDR; CDR2 reads SFDVKD. This CDR3 is 14 amino acids long. V lost 4 bases and J lost 6; bases outside the gene matches: 5. The CDR3 loop reads CATSESGTGHGYTF. The CDR3 coding sequence is TGTGCCACCAGTGAGTCCGGGACAGGGCATGGCTACACCTTC.

In DNA form, the CDR3 reads TGTGCCAGCAGTGCTAGGGCGGTATATAGCAATCAGCCCCAGCATTTT. Protein: CASSARAVYSNQPQHF. The chain links TRBV25-1 to TRBJ1-5; D not resolved. V lost 4 bases and J 0 bases, leaving 13 bases between the germline ends. The CDR3 contains 16 residues. Per the germline V gene, CDR1 is MGHDK and CDR2 is SYGVNS.

The genes are TRBV10-3 and TRBJ1-5, with D unclear. V lost 10 bases to trimming and J lost 3 bases, with 16 bases between them. Germline assignment: CDR1 ENHRY and CDR2 SYGVKD. The CDR3 spans 14 residues. The CDR3 here is CATTDQQNNQPQHF. The CDR3 DNA reads as TGTGCCACCACCGATCAACAGAACAATCAGCCCCAGCATTTT.

This clonotype came up many times. The chain uses TRBV5-1 and TRBJ2-7; D gene ambiguous. Trimming removed 5 bases from V and 3 bases from J, with 9 bases in between. CDR3 size: 12 residues. Germline V CDR1 and CDR2: SGHRS, YFSETQ. The CDR3 nucleotides are TGCGCCAGCAGGAACGAGAACTACGAGCAGTACTTC. This encodes CASRNENYEQYF.

The V call is TRBV20-1, the J call TRBJ1-1, with a possible D match to TRBD1 (5 bases). CDR3 length: 10 amino acids. Germline V gene lookup returns CDR1 DFQATT and CDR2 SNEGSKA (reference sequence). V lost 3 bases, J lost 10 bases, and 9 bases lay in between. CDR3 sequence (DNA): TGCAGTGCTAGGGGTAGGGGAGCTTTCTTT. Translating it yields CSARGRGAFF.

This clonotype occurred a few times. The J gene is TRBJ2-5, the V gene TRBV7-9; D is undetermined. V was cut by 2 bases and J by 4 bases, with 11 bases left in between. The CDR3 extends over 14 amino acids. Germline CDR1 is SEHNR and CDR2 is FQNEAQ (reference sequence). Here the CDR3 reads CASSLSIVTETQYF. As DNA, the CDR3 is TGTGCCAGCAGCTTATCGATCGTCACAGAGACCCAGTACTTC. Full variable domain (remainder filled in from reference TRBV7-9 and TRBJ2-5): DTGVSQNPRHKITKRGQNVTFRCDPISEHNRLYWYRQTLGQGPEFLTYFQNEAQLEKSRLLSDRFSAERPKGSFSTLEIQRTEQGDSAMYLCASSLSIVTETQYFGPGTRLLVL.

The chain uses TRBV7-8 and TRBJ2-5; TRBD2 aligns across 10 bases. The germline gives CDR1 SGHVS, CDR2 FQNEAQ. CDR3 length: 14 amino acids. J gave up 5 bases and V 2 bases, and 2 bases lay outside the gene matches. The CDR3 nucleotides read TGTGCCAGCAGCTTAAGCGGGGGGGCCGAGACCCAGTACTTC. Protein sequence: CASSLSGGAETQYF.

A remark on this clonotype: At one of its ends the junction is not consistent with the germline gene, which may arise from a read error. The V gene is TRBV20-1, the J gene TRBJ2-5; D is unresolved. CDR1 and CDR2 (germline): DFQATT, SNEGSKA (reference sequence). The CDR3 consists of 16 residues. The CDR3, as DNA: TGCAGTGCTTCCCCCGAGGACGGATCCACCCAAGAGACCCAGTGCTTC. The encoded protein is CSASPEDGSTQETQCF.

The chain links TRBV29-1 to TRBJ2-7; 14 bases map to TRBD2. Trimming took 4 bases from V and 7 from J; bases not matched to a gene: 9. Germline CDR1 reads SQVTM; CDR2 reads ANQGSEA. CDR3 length equals 15 residues. The DNA for the CDR3 is TGCAGCGTTGTGCCGGGGACTAGCGGGAGTAGTGAGCAGTACTTC. This encodes CSVVPGTSGSSEQYF.

The chain employs TRBV11-2 and TRBJ1-2, with 9 bases that match TRBD1. Losses at the gene ends were 5 bases for V and 5 bases for J; bases not matched to a gene: 12. Germline-derived CDR1 and CDR2 are SGHAT and FQNNGV. The CDR3 covers 16 residues. The CDR3 nucleotides are TGTGCCAGCAGCACGCCGGGACAGGGTGGGTTGTATGGCTACACCTTC. It specifies CASSTPGQGGLYGYTF.

This clonotype was seen a handful of times. The genes are TRBV4-1 and TRBJ2-3, with no clear D. This CDR3 has 13 amino acids. The V and J ends lost 0 bases and 5 bases respectively, with 6 bases between them. The germline gives CDR1 MGHRA, CDR2 YSYEKL. The CDR3 nucleotides are TGCGCCAGCAGCCAAGATCCTAGAGATACGCAGTATTTT. Protein sequence: CASSQDPRDTQYF.

This clonotype was detected a few times. This chain joins TRBV10-3 and TRBJ2-5, with TRBD2 matching 8 bases. CDR3 size: 13 residues. CDR1 and CDR2 from the germline V gene are ENHRY and SYGVKD. V trimming: 3 bases; J trimming: 4 bases; junction bases outside the gene matches: 1. The CDR3 region has the DNA TGTGCCATCAGTGAAGCGGGGGCAGAGACCCAGTACTTC. This gives the protein CAISEAGAETQYF.